The rows below give T cell receptor beta chains drawn from one sample of a study of blood T cell repertoires in COVID-19. Generated by immunoSEQ multiplex PCR, the TCRdb table keeps only in-frame clones and is missing some. The repertoire consists of about 120,000 clones, with over 70% occurring once and the leading ten covering about 2.5%. The specimen sequenced was peripheral blood. The receptors derive from an older man with acute or convalescent COVID-19. CDR3s include the opening cysteine and the closing phenylalanine or tryptophan. The D gene is left open where the match is weak. Only part of the rows carry a size: once, few, many, or a class if the clone is expanded.

J: TRBJ1-2; V: TRBV4-2; D: .; size: .; CDR3: CASSQDGAIRGSGYTF; DNA: TGTGCCAGCAGCCAAGATGGCGCAATTCGAGGAAGTGGCTACACCTTC
J: TRBJ1-6; V: TRBV19; D: TRBD1; size: .; CDR3: CASSPRTGAGNSPLHF; DNA: TGTGCCAGTAGTCCTAGGACAGGGGCAGGTAATTCACCCCTCCACTTT
J: TRBJ1-5; V: TRBV2; D: .; size: .; CDR3: CASSEIGAPQHF; DNA: TGTGCCAGCAGTGAAATCGGAGCCCCCCAGCATTTT
J: TRBJ1-5; V: TRBV9; D: TRBD1; size: .; CDR3: CASSVGAGGSQPQHF; DNA: TGTGCCAGCAGCGTAGGGGCAGGGGGTTCTCAGCCCCAGCATTTT
J: TRBJ1-1; V: TRBV11-3; D: .; size: .; CDR3: CASSTYRVSETEAFF; DNA: TGTGCCAGCAGCACCTACCGGGTATCCGAAACCGAAGCTTTCTTT
J: TRBJ2-3; V: TRBV7-3; D: TRBD2; size: .; CDR3: CASSFTGGSGFTDTQYF; DNA: TGTGCCAGCAGCTTTACCGGGGGTAGCGGGTTCACAGATACGCAGTATTTT
J: TRBJ1-2; V: TRBV27; D: .; size: few; CDR3: CASTGGDNYGYTF; DNA: TGTGCCAGCACCGGGGGTGATAACTATGGCTACACCTTC
J: TRBJ2-1; V: TRBV6-1; D: .; size: .; CDR3: CASYFSQVYNEQFF; DNA: TGTGCCAGCTATTTTAGCCAAGTTTACAATGAGCAGTTCTTC
J: TRBJ2-2; V: TRBV7-2; D: TRBD2; size: once; CDR3: CASSRFSGANTGELFF; DNA: TGTGCCAGCAGCAGATTTAGCGGGGCGAACACCGGGGAGCTGTTTTTT
J: TRBJ2-7; V: TRBV3-1/TRBV3-2; D: .; size: .; CDR3: CASSQWRSYEQYF; DNA: TGTGCCAGCAGCCAATGGCGGTCCTACGAGCAGTACTTC
J: TRBJ1-2; V: TRBV29-1; D: .; size: few; CDR3: CSVDFQGSNYGYTF; DNA: TGCAGCGTTGATTTCCAGGGCTCGAACTATGGCTACACCTTC
J: TRBJ2-1; V: TRBV4-3; D: .; size: .; CDR3: CASSVGLARNEQFF; DNA: TGCGCCAGCAGCGTCGGGCTAGCGAGGAATGAGCAGTTCTTC
J: TRBJ1-4; V: TRBV4-2; D: TRBD1; size: .; CDR3: CASSRVGQQNNEKLFF; DNA: TGTGCCAGCAGCCGCGTGGGACAGCAGAATAATGAAAAACTGTTTTTT
J: TRBJ2-1; V: TRBV6-2/TRBV6-3; D: .; size: .; CDR3: CASSFVLEQFF; DNA: TGTGCCAGCAGTTTTGTCCTTGAGCAGTTCTTC
J: TRBJ2-3; V: TRBV3-1/TRBV3-2; D: TRBD2; size: .; CDR3: CASSQEGLAGSDTQYF; DNA: TGTGCCAGCAGCCAAGAGGGACTAGCGGGGTCAGATACGCAGTATTTT
J: TRBJ2-5; V: TRBV15; D: .; size: .; CDR3: CATSREAGRETQYF; DNA: TGTGCCACCAGCAGAGAAGCGGGCCGGGAGACCCAGTACTTC
J: TRBJ1-3; V: TRBV7-9; D: TRBD1; size: .; CDR3: CASSAGQGGGNTIYF; DNA: TGTGCCAGCAGCGCCGGACAGGGAGGTGGAAACACCATATATTTT
J: TRBJ1-1; V: TRBV29-1; D: .; size: .; CDR3: CSVGGRETEAFF; DNA: TGCAGCGTTGGGGGGCGGGAGACTGAAGCTTTCTTT
J: TRBJ1-2; V: TRBV7-2; D: .; size: .; CDR3: CASSSDRQPLYGYTF; DNA: TGTGCCAGCAGCTCCGACAGGCAACCTCTCTATGGCTACACCTTC
J: TRBJ1-2; V: TRBV9; D: .; size: .; CDR3: CASSVSIQNYGYTF; DNA: TGTGCCAGCAGCGTTTCGATACAAAACTATGGCTACACCTTC
J: TRBJ2-1; V: TRBV4-3; D: .; size: .; CDR3: CASSQVRGNYNEQFF; DNA: TGCGCCAGCAGCCAAGTGAGGGGGAACTACAATGAGCAGTTCTTC
J: TRBJ2-1; V: TRBV5-8; D: TRBD1; size: .; CDR3: CASNTGTDFLNEQFF; DNA: TGTGCCAGCAATACCGGGACAGATTTTCTTAATGAGCAGTTCTTC
J: TRBJ2-5; V: TRBV24-1; D: TRBD2; size: .; CDR3: CATSDFRASGPQETQYF; DNA: TGTGCCACCAGTGATTTTAGGGCTAGCGGGCCCCAAGAGACCCAGTACTTC
J: TRBJ1-5; V: TRBV2; D: .; size: .; CDR3: CASSKGVLQPQHF; DNA: TGTGCCAGCAGCAAGGGGGTGTTGCAGCCCCAGCATTTT
J: TRBJ2-1; V: TRBV5-1; D: TRBD2; size: .; CDR3: CASSIGLAGKLEQFF; DNA: TGCGCCAGCAGCATAGGACTAGCGGGGAAGCTTGAGCAGTTCTTC
J: TRBJ2-7; V: TRBV4-3; D: .; size: .; CDR3: CASSQDGRGYEQYF; DNA: TGCGCCAGCAGCCAAGACGGCAGAGGGTACGAGCAGTACTTC
J: TRBJ1-2; V: TRBV3-1/TRBV3-2; D: TRBD1; size: .; CDR3: CASSQEPYRGPSTHGYTF; DNA: TGTGCCAGCAGCCAAGAGCCTTACAGGGGACCTTCGACTCATGGCTACACCTTC
J: TRBJ2-3; V: TRBV19; D: .; size: .; CDR3: CASSMGNTDTQYF; DNA: TGTGCCAGTAGTATGGGCAACACAGATACGCAGTATTTT
J: TRBJ2-1; V: TRBV12-5; D: TRBD2; size: .; CDR3: CASGEPPPTSGEQNEQFF; DNA: TGTGCTAGTGGTGAACCCCCCCCGACTAGCGGGGAGCAAAATGAGCAGTTCTTC
J: TRBJ2-2; V: TRBV2; D: .; size: few; CDR3: CASSGQARTGELFF; DNA: TGTGCCAGCAGTGGACAGGCCCGGACCGGGGAGCTGTTTTTT
J: TRBJ1-5; V: TRBV18; D: .; size: .; CDR3: CASSEQGVSNQPQHF; DNA: TGTGCCAGCTCAGAACAGGGCGTCAGCAATCAGCCCCAGCATTTT
J: TRBJ1-2; V: TRBV18; D: .; size: few; CDR3: CASSPVLPPDRGYTF; DNA: TGTGCCAGCTCACCCGTCCTCCCCCCCGACAGAGGCTACACCTTC
J: TRBJ2-2; V: TRBV5-1; D: TRBD1; size: .; CDR3: CASSLKSGTGGPGELFF; DNA: TGCGCCAGCAGCCTGAAATCCGGGACAGGGGGCCCCGGGGAGCTGTTTTTT
J: TRBJ2-3; V: TRBV5-1; D: TRBD1; size: once; CDR3: CASSRGQGAADTQYF; DNA: TGCGCCAGCAGCAGAGGACAGGGGGCTGCAGATACGCAGTATTTT
J: TRBJ1-2; V: TRBV5-5; D: .; size: .; CDR3: CASSSTGTTNRGYTF; DNA: TGTGCCAGCAGCAGCACCGGGACAACCAACAGGGGCTACACCTTC
J: TRBJ1-1; V: TRBV27; D: .; size: .; CDR3: CASSLRQANTEAFF; DNA: TGTGCCAGCAGTTTAAGGCAGGCGAACACTGAAGCTTTCTTT
J: TRBJ1-2; V: TRBV5-6; D: .; size: .; CDR3: CASTMGGEVGGGYTF; DNA: TGTGCCAGCACCATGGGGGGGGAGGTAGGCGGAGGCTACACCTTC
J: TRBJ2-1; V: TRBV19; D: TRBD2; size: .; CDR3: CASSIGPAGERGEQFF; DNA: TGTGCCAGTAGTATAGGTCCAGCGGGGGAGAGGGGGGAGCAGTTCTTC
J: TRBJ2-2; V: TRBV5-1; D: TRBD2; size: .; CDR3: CASRDRLAGLTGELFF; DNA: TGCGCCAGCAGGGATCGACTAGCGGGGTTAACCGGGGAGCTGTTTTTT
J: TRBJ2-7; V: TRBV4-2; D: .; size: .; CDR3: CASSQEGTASSYEQYF; DNA: TGTGCCAGCAGCCAGGAAGGGACTGCCAGCTCCTACGAGCAGTACTTC
J: TRBJ2-3; V: TRBV5-1; D: .; size: .; CDR3: CASSQPGGNTQYF; DNA: TGCGCCAGCAGCCAACCGGGCGGGAACACGCAGTATTTT
J: TRBJ2-7; V: TRBV9; D: TRBD2; size: .; CDR3: CASSVGVASGTIDITYEQYF; DNA: TGTGCCAGCAGCGTAGGAGTGGCTAGCGGAACTATCGACATCACCTACGAGCAGTACTTC
J: TRBJ2-7; V: TRBV5-6; D: .; size: few; CDR3: CASSFSFGEAYEQYF; DNA: TGTGCCAGCAGCTTTTCCTTCGGGGAGGCCTACGAGCAGTACTTC
J: TRBJ2-1; V: TRBV5-1; D: TRBD2; size: .; CDR3: CASSWGGLAGVSHNEQFF; DNA: TGCGCCAGCAGCTGGGGGGGACTAGCGGGCGTATCTCACAATGAGCAGTTCTTC
J: TRBJ1-5; V: TRBV15; D: TRBD1; size: few; CDR3: CATSRDRNLNQPQHF; DNA: TGTGCCACCAGCAGGGACAGGAACCTCAATCAGCCCCAGCATTTT
J: TRBJ1-4; V: TRBV4-2; D: TRBD1; size: .; CDR3: CASSKDRGLKDEKLFF; DNA: TGTGCCAGCAGCAAGGACAGGGGGCTTAAGGATGAAAAACTGTTTTTT
J: TRBJ1-1; V: TRBV3-1/TRBV3-2; D: .; size: few; CDR3: CASRQPGLGDTEAFF; DNA: TGTGCCAGCAGACAACCGGGACTGGGGGACACTGAAGCTTTCTTT
J: TRBJ2-7; V: TRBV3-1/TRBV3-2; D: TRBD2; size: .; CDR3: CASSPGLAGGSYEQYF; DNA: TGTGCCAGCAGCCCGGGACTAGCGGGGGGTTCCTACGAGCAGTACTTC
J: TRBJ2-5; V: TRBV5-5; D: TRBD1; size: few; CDR3: CASSLDGRGYQETQYF; DNA: TGTGCCAGCAGCTTAGACGGCAGGGGGTACCAAGAGACCCAGTACTTC
J: TRBJ1-2; V: TRBV5-4; D: TRBD1; size: few; CDR3: CASSWGQGTNYGYTF; DNA: TGTGCCAGCAGCTGGGGACAGGGGACTAACTATGGCTACACCTTC
J: TRBJ1-2; V: TRBV6-2/TRBV6-3; D: .; size: few; CDR3: CASSYPVLGVHYGYTF; DNA: TGTGCCAGCAGTTACCCCGTCCTAGGGGTTCACTATGGCTACACCTTC
J: TRBJ1-3; V: TRBV18; D: .; size: once; CDR3: CASSPALRGNTIYF; DNA: TGTGCCAGCTCACCTGCTTTGAGGGGAAACACCATATATTTT
J: TRBJ2-1; V: TRBV12-5; D: .; size: .; CDR3: CASGLDSSYNEQFF; DNA: TGTGCTAGTGGTCTTGACAGCTCCTACAATGAGCAGTTCTTC
J: TRBJ1-2; V: TRBV29-1; D: .; size: .; CDR3: CSVGGPGGRNYGYTF; DNA: TGCAGCGTTGGGGGCCCCGGGGGGCGGAACTATGGCTACACCTTC
J: TRBJ1-1; V: TRBV25-1; D: TRBD1; size: .; CDR3: CASSEWDRARGTEAFF; DNA: TGTGCCAGCAGTGAATGGGACAGGGCGCGAGGCACTGAAGCTTTCTTT
J: TRBJ2-3; V: TRBV2; D: TRBD2; size: .; CDR3: CASSEILLAGGYTDTQYF; DNA: TGTGCCAGCAGTGAAATTCTACTAGCGGGGGGTTACACAGATACGCAGTATTTT
J: TRBJ1-2; V: TRBV5-1; D: TRBD1; size: .; CDR3: CASSLPPGGLDYGYTF; DNA: TGCGCCAGCAGCTTGCCCCCAGGGGGGTTAGACTATGGCTACACCTTC
J: TRBJ2-3; V: TRBV10-3; D: TRBD2; size: .; CDR3: CAISEGGLAGEVGTQYF; DNA: TGTGCCATCAGTGAGGGGGGACTAGCGGGGGAAGTGGGTACGCAGTATTTT
J: TRBJ2-7; V: TRBV4-2; D: .; size: .; CDR3: CASSQGVAQVYEQYF; DNA: TGTGCCAGCAGCCAAGGTGTCGCACAGGTTTACGAGCAGTACTTC
J: TRBJ2-1; V: TRBV30; D: TRBD2; size: .; CDR3: CAWSRGLAALGEQFF; DNA: TGTGCCTGGAGCCGGGGACTAGCGGCATTGGGGGAGCAGTTCTTC